What follows are 25 T cell receptor beta chains derived from one specimen sequenced in a study of cytomegalovirus exposure and HLA in healthy donors. Assay used: immunoSEQ multiplex PCR; TCRdb lists only in-frame clones, some missing. The data hold about 150,000 clones, with 82% observed a single time. The sequenced sample was PBMCs. The receptors originated from a man younger than 40 in good health and CMV-seropositive.

The V and J genes are TRBV27 and TRBJ2-5; 11 bases fit TRBD2. Trimming removed 5 bases from V and 2 bases from J; junction bases left unmatched: 7. Germline V gene sequence: CDR1 MNHEY, CDR2 SMNVEV (reference sequence). There are 16 residues in the CDR3. CDR3 sequence: CASSRGTSGAQETQYF. In DNA form, the CDR3 reads TGTGCCAGCAGTAGGGGGACTAGCGGAGCACAAGAGACCCAGTACTTC.

The V gene is TRBV28, the J gene TRBJ2-1, with D perhaps TRBD2 (7 bases). With 8 bases removed from V and 2 bases from J, the gap between germline ends came to 13 bases. Per the germline V gene, CDR1 is MDHEN and CDR2 is SYDVKM. The CDR3 has 14 amino acids. The DNA for the CDR3 is TGTGCCAGCTCTAGGGGGGGAGCCTACAATGAGCAGTTCTTC. It codes for CASSRGGAYNEQFF.

This clone came up once. The rearrangement joins TRBV7-2 to TRBJ2-2, with a tentative D call TRBD1 (6 bases). Germline V gene sequence: CDR1 SGHTA, CDR2 FQGNSA. This CDR3 region has 14 residues. Trimming cost V 4 bases and J 7 bases, with 13 bases left between them. As DNA, the CDR3 is TGTGCCAGCAGCTACAGGGTGGGGAACGGGGAGCTGTTTTTT. Protein sequence: CASSYRVGNGELFF. The full variable domain, its missing parts supplied by reference TRBV7-2 and TRBJ2-2, is GAGVSQSPSNKVTEKGKDVELRCDPISGHTALYWYRQSLGQGLEFLIYFQGNSAPDKSGLPSDRFSAERTGGSVSTLTIQRTQQEDSAVYLCASSYRVGNGELFFGEGSRLTVL.

J is TRBJ1-2 and V is TRBV5-5, with D hard to call. The CDR3 consists of 13 residues. Germline CDR1 SGHKS, CDR2 YYEKEE (reference sequence). The V end was cut by 4 bases, the J end by 5 bases, with 12 bases between. The CDR3 loop reads CASSPGIEYGYTF. CDR3 DNA: TGTGCCAGCAGCCCGGGGATTGAGTATGGCTACACCTTC.

The gene calls are TRBV30 and TRBJ1-1; 8 nucleotides match TRBD1. V lost 4 bases and J lost 5; bases outside the gene matches: 6. The germline V gene encodes CDR1 GTSNPN and CDR2 SVGIG (reference sequence). This CDR3 has 13 residues. The CDR3 region has the DNA TGTGCCTGGACTCTACAGGGGGTGACTGAAGCTTTCTTT. Translation gives CAWTLQGVTEAFF.

The chain employs TRBV14 and TRBJ1-1; D uncertain. Germline assignment: CDR1 SGHDN and CDR2 FVKESK. The CDR3 has 14 residues. V was shortened by 2 bases and J by 3 bases, with 10 bases between the two germline ends. The CDR3 is CASSQLGGYTEAFF. The CDR3 region has the DNA TGTGCCAGCAGCCAATTAGGAGGGTACACTGAAGCTTTCTTT.

This chain's CDR3 is CATYSGSSYEQYF. CDR3 nucleotides: TGTGCCACGTATAGCGGGAGCTCCTACGAGCAGTACTTC. This chain uses TRBV6-6 with TRBJ2-7; TRBD2 matches 9 bases. The trim removed 10 bases at V and 0 bases at J, leaving 4 bases unmatched. The CDR3 length is 13 residues. The germline V gene encodes CDR1 MNHNY and CDR2 SVGAGI (reference sequence).

This chain links TRBV29-1 with TRBJ2-3; 9 nucleotides line up with TRBD2. The CDR3 runs 13 residues. Germline V gene data show CDR1 as SQVTM and CDR2 as ANQGSEA. CDR3 nucleotide sequence: TGCAGTGGGGATGCGGGGGGGACAGATACGCAGTATTTT. Translated, it gives CSGDAGGTDTQYF.

The rearrangement joins TRBV28 to TRBJ2-1; maybe TRBD2 (5 bases). Germline-derived CDR1 and CDR2 are MDHEN and SYDVKM. This CDR3 has 14 amino acids. Trimming removed 3 bases from V and 6 bases from J, with 12 bases in between. The CDR3 sequence: CASSLPAVINEQFF. CDR3 coding DNA: TGTGCCAGCAGTTTGCCAGCGGTAATCAATGAGCAGTTCTTC.

J is TRBJ2-2 and V is TRBV30; D gene uncertain. Between the trimmed V and J ends, which lost 1 base and 2 bases, there was a span of 5 bases. Germline CDR1 is GTSNPN and CDR2 is SVGIG (reference sequence). There are 13 residues in the CDR3. CDR3 sequence (DNA): TGTGCCTGGAGTGGCAGTAACACCGGGGAGCTGTTTTTT. It yields the protein CAWSGSNTGELFF.

This chain links TRBV11-3 with TRBJ2-2, with no clear D. This CDR3 region has 13 residues. Trimming shortened V by 10 bases and J by 0 bases, and 9 bases separated the two germline ends. Germline V gene sequence: CDR1 SGHNT, CDR2 YENEEA. The DNA for the CDR3 is TGTGCCACCGCGGCAGCGAACACCGGGGAGCTGTTTTTT. It yields the protein CATAAANTGELFF. Full variable domain (rest looked up from reference TRBV11-3 and TRBJ2-2): EAGVVQSPRYKIIEKKQPVAFWCNPISGHNTLYWYLQNLGQGPELLIRYENEEAVDDSQLPKDRFSAERLKGVDSTLKIQPAELGDSAVYLCATAAANTGELFFGEGSRLTVL.

The J gene is TRBJ1-1, the V gene TRBV5-1; 10 positions match TRBD1. The CDR3 length is 14 residues. The V gene's germline CDR1 is SGHRS and CDR2 YFSETQ. V dropped 5 bases and J dropped 7; count of bases not matched to a gene: 8. The CDR3 DNA sequence: TGCGCCAGCAGTTCGAGACAGGGGGCAAATGAAGCTTTCTTT. Translated, it gives CASSSRQGANEAFF.

The V call is TRBV7-2, the J call TRBJ1-1; 8 positions agree with TRBD1. Germline trimming cut 3 bases from V and 4 bases from J; bases unmatched to any gene: 7. CDR1 and CDR2 (germline): SGHTA, FQGNSA. The CDR3 consists of 15 residues. The CDR3 is CASSFHRGGATEAFF. The CDR3 DNA sequence: TGTGCCAGCAGCTTTCACAGGGGGGGTGCCACTGAAGCTTTCTTT.

This clone was recorded only once. This chain links TRBV9 with TRBJ2-2; TRBD2 might be the D (5 bases). Germline V gene lookup returns CDR1 SGDLS and CDR2 YYNGEE. This CDR3 has 15 amino acids. Trimming cost V 6 bases and J 3 bases, with 15 bases left between them. The CDR3 spells CASNAGRRDTGELFF. In nucleotides, the CDR3 is TGTGCCAGCAACGCGGGTAGGAGAGACACCGGGGAGCTGTTTTTT.

The chain links TRBV9 to TRBJ1-1, with D possibly being TRBD1 (6 bases). Germline CDR1 and CDR2: SGDLS and YYNGEE. This CDR3 is 14 amino acids long. V was shortened by 2 bases and J by 3 bases, with 11 bases between the two germline ends. In DNA, the CDR3 is TGTGCCAGCAGCGTGGGGGCGGGGGACACTGAAGCTTTCTTT. Protein product: CASSVGAGDTEAFF.

Details on this clone: Its ends do not fully match the called genes, so a read error is possible. The J gene is TRBJ2-7, the V gene TRBV18, with D possibly being TRBD2 (5 bases). The CDR3 runs to 14 residues. Germline assignment: CDR1 KGHSH and CDR2 LQKENI. CDR3 in amino acids: CASSPPGRPDFWDF. The CDR3, as DNA: TGTGCCAGCTCACCACCCGGCCGCCCGGACTTCTGGGACTTC.

This clone has only one observation. The chain uses TRBV5-4 and TRBJ2-4; D possibly corresponds to TRBD2 (5 bases). V lost 4 bases and J 8 bases, leaving 7 bases between the germline ends. Germline-derived CDR1 and CDR2 are SGHNT and YYREEE (reference sequence). This CDR3 is 11 amino acids long. The CDR3 sequence: CASSPGDIQYF. CDR3 bases: TGTGCCAGCAGCCCCGGGGACATTCAGTACTTC.

The rearrangement uses TRBV19 and TRBJ1-5, with 7 bases aligning to TRBD1. The trim removed 0 bases at V and 2 bases at J, leaving 1 base unmatched. Germline assignment: CDR1 LNHDA and CDR2 SQIVND (reference sequence). There are 15 residues in the CDR3. CDR3 loop: CASSIDRGGNQPQHF. The CDR3 bases are TGTGCCAGTAGTATAGACAGGGGGGGCAATCAGCCCCAGCATTTT. Full variable domain (outside the CDR3, taken from reference TRBV19 and TRBJ1-5): DGGITQSPKYLFRKEGQNVTLSCEQNLNHDAMYWYRQDPGQGLRLIYYSQIVNDFQKGDIAEGYSVSREKKESFPLTVTSAQKNPTAFYLCASSIDRGGNQPQHFGDGTRLSIL.

The V gene is TRBV6-1, the J gene TRBJ1-1; 11 bases are shared with TRBD1. Germline CDR1 MNHNS, CDR2 SASEGT. The CDR3 totals 14 residues. V lost 7 bases and J lost 2; bases outside the gene matches: 3. CDR3 coding DNA: TGTGCCAGCACCAGGACAGGGGGCAACACTGAAGCTTTCTTT. This gives the protein CASTRTGGNTEAFF.

V usage is TRBV5-1 and J usage is TRBJ2-4; 10 bases line up with TRBD2. There are 18 residues in the CDR3. CDR1 and CDR2 (germline): SGHRS, YFSETQ. The J segment lost 9 bases and the V segment lost 7 bases, leaving 22 bases of the junction unmatched. CDR3 region: CASRAWGLAGELNAIQYF. CDR3 bases: TGCGCCAGCCGTGCGTGGGGTCTAGCGGGAGAGCTAAACGCCATTCAGTACTTC.

The sample holds one count of this clone. The chain carries TRBV30 and TRBJ2-3; D is unresolved. Between the trimmed V and J ends, which lost 0 bases and 0 bases, there was a span of 13 bases. CDR3 length: 16 residues. Germline V gene sequence: CDR1 GTSNPN, CDR2 SVGIG (reference sequence). The CDR3 DNA sequence: TGTGCCTGGAGTGTTGAGCTAGTCCCTAGCACAGATACGCAGTATTTT. Translated: CAWSVELVPSTDTQYF.

This chain links TRBV4-1 with TRBJ1-2, with 9 bases matching TRBD1. CDR3 length equals 17 residues. Looked up from germline, CDR1 is MGHRA and CDR2 is YSYEKL. V was pared by 3 bases and J by 2 bases, with 10 bases of the junction left unmatched. The CDR3 sequence: CASSQETSGTGNYGYTF. Here the CDR3 DNA reads TGCGCCAGCAGCCAGGAAACCTCCGGGACAGGGAACTATGGCTACACCTTC.

This chain links TRBV25-1 with TRBJ1-4, with a tentative D call TRBD1 (6 bases). Trimming pared 4 bases from V and 8 bases from J, leaving 20 bases between. This CDR3 comprises 16 residues. CDR1 and CDR2 (germline): MGHDK, SYGVNS. The CDR3 nucleotides read TGTGCCAGCAGTGCCGAGGGGACCGGGACACGGGAAAAACTGTTTTTT. Its protein is CASSAEGTGTREKLFF.

The chain has TRBV4-2 and TRBJ1-2; D unclear. V lost 1 base to trimming and J lost 1 base, with 4 bases between them. The germline V gene encodes CDR1 LGHNA and CDR2 YNFKEQ. The CDR3 covers 13 residues. This chain's CDR3 is CASSQVDNYGYTF. The CDR3 DNA reads TGTGCCAGCAGCCAAGTAGATAACTATGGCTACACCTTC.

This chain links TRBV10-3 with TRBJ2-1, with a possible D match to TRBD2 (5 bases). This CDR3 has 10 residues. The V gene's germline CDR1 is ENHRY and CDR2 SYGVKD. The V and J ends lost 10 bases and 6 bases respectively, with 7 bases between them. The CDR3 DNA is TGTGCCAGCGGACTCAATGAGCAGTTCTTC. This sequence encodes CASGLNEQFF.